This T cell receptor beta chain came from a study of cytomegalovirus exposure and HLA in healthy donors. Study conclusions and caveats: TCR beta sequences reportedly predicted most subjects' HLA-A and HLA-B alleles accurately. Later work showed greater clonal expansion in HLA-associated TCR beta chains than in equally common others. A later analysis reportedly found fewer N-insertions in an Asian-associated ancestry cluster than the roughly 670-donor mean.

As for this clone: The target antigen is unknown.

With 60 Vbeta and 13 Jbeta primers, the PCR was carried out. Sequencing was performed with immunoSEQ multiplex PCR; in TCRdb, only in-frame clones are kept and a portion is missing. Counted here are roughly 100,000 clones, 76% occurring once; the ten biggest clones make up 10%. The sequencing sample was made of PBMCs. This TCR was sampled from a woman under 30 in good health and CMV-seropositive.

CDR3 protein: CASSLAEDGYEQYF. CDR3 in DNA: TGTGCCAGCAGCTTAGCGGAGGACGGCTACGAGCAGTACTTC. The genes are TRBV7-9 and TRBJ2-7; the D gene is possibly TRBD2 (5 bases). The germline CDR1 and CDR2 sequences are SEHNR and FQNEAQ (reference sequence). V lost 0 bases to trimming and J lost 3 bases, with 9 bases between them. The length of the CDR3 is 14 residues.